This entry features one TCR beta chain sequence. Its antigen is as yet unknown. The data belong to a study of response to subunit inactivated influenza vaccine. Looked up from germline, CDR1 is SGHRS and CDR2 is YFSETQ. The length of the CDR3 is 15 residues. Trimming cost V 6 bases and J 5 bases, with 17 bases left between them. TCRdb redid the calling of the RT-PCR reads with MiXCR, one entry per CDR3 protein. The table records around 570,000 distinct CDR3 sequences, around 8% of them present only once. Study conclusions and caveats: The study's authors posited that every seasonal influenza vaccination enlists few new T cells.

This chain joins TRBV5-1 and TRBJ1-4; a possible D gene is TRBD1 (6 bases). Source: PBMCs from blood, taken around 25 months after vaccination. The TCR comes from a man aged 50 to 69 who received an inactivated influenza vaccine. This CDR3 is CASTLGGDRNEKLFF. The CDR3 DNA sequence: TGCGCCAGCACCCTCGGGGGCGACAGAAATGAAAAACTGTTTTTT.